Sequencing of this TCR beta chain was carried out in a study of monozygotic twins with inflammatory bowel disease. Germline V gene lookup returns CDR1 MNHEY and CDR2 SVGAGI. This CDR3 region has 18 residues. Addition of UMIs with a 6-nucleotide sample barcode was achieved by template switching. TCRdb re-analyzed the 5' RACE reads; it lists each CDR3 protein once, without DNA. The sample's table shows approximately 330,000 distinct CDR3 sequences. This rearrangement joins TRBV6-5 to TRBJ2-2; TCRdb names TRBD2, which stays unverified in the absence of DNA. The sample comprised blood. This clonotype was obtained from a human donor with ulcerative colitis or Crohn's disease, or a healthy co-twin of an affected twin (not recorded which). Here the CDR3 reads CASSYSKWLAGGTGELFF.